This is a list of T cell receptor beta chains from one sample in a study of blood T cells in healthy people across ages. One entry per CDR3 protein results from TCRdb running MiXCR on the 5' RACE reads. Found here are about 1,600,000 distinct CDR3 sequences, about 43% of them singletons; the top ten hold 7% to 9%. The sample consisted of blood. The origin of the receptors is a woman in her late teens or twenties in good health. CDR3s include the opening cysteine and the closing phenylalanine or tryptophan. A D gene is named only where the DNA matches it firmly. The listing skips clone size in some rows; elsewhere it reads once, few, many or a size class.

>TRBD1|TRBJ2-7|few|TRBV14
CASSRRVGQAAYEQYF
TGTGCCAGCAGCCGAAGGGTGGGACAGGCTGCCTACGAGCAGTACTTC
>-|TRBJ1-2|-|TRBV6-5
CASSPSSGYLDYGYTF
TGTGCCAGCAGTCCATCATCCGGGTACCTGGACTATGGCTACACCTTC
>TRBD2|TRBJ2-7|-|TRBV28
CASNCGSSYEQYF
TGTGCCAGCAACTGCGGGAGCTCCTACGAGCAGTACTTC
>TRBD2|TRBJ2-1|few|TRBV3-1
CASSHRSSGSSYNEQFF
TGTGCCAGCAGCCACCGGTCTAGCGGGAGTTCCTACAATGAGCAGTTCTTC
>-|TRBJ2-7|-|TRBV20-1
CSASGAPYEQYF
TGCAGTGCTAGCGGGGCACCTTACGAGCAGTACTTC
>-|TRBJ1-5|-|TRBV19
CATNVYSNQPQHF
TGTGCCACTAACGTCTATAGCAATCAGCCCCAGCATTTT
>-|TRBJ2-7|few|TRBV5-1
CASSLSAGFLSYEQYF
TGCGCCAGCAGCTTGTCAGCAGGGTTCCTTAGCTACGAGCAGTACTTC
>-|TRBJ2-1|once|TRBV30
CAWSVSRSREQFF
TGTGCCTGGAGTGTATCTCGCAGCCGGGAGCAGTTCTTC
>-|TRBJ1-1|-|TRBV5-1
CTSSSGGAGPGEAFF
TGCACCAGCAGCTCGGGAGGCGCAGGGCCCGGGGAAGCTTTCTTT
>TRBD1|TRBJ2-1|-|TRBV18
CASSLGQGALGEQFF
TGTGCCAGCTCACTGGGACAGGGGGCTCTCGGTGAGCAGTTCTTC
>-|TRBJ2-5|-|TRBV29-1
CSVESAEQETQYF
TGCAGCGTTGAGTCGGCCGAACAAGAGACCCAGTACTTC
>TRBD1|TRBJ1-2|-|TRBV6-5
CASSYLTGGANYGYTF
TGTGCCAGCAGTTATCTCACAGGGGGAGCTAACTATGGCTACACCTTC
>-|TRBJ1-2|-|TRBV14
CASSSTQRGHQTRNYGYTF
TGTGCCAGCAGCTCAACTCAAAGGGGACACCAAACTCGTAACTATGGCTACACCTTC
>-|TRBJ2-7|-|TRBV20-1
CSARDFGVGSYEQYF
TGCAGTGCTAGAGATTTTGGGGTAGGATCCTACGAGCAGTACTTC
>TRBD2|TRBJ2-3|-|TRBV4-1
CASTLAGGGGTDTQYF
TGCGCCAGCACCCTAGCGGGAGGGGGGGGCACAGATACGCAGTATTTT
>-|TRBJ2-7|-|TRBV6-5
CASTATTYGQYF
TGTGCCAGCACGGCCACGACCTACGGGCAGTACTTC